Below are 8 T cell receptor beta chains sequenced from a single sample in a study of T cell changes during pregnancy in multiple sclerosis (dated by TCRdb to between 2017 and 2020). Library prep was done by the immunoSEQ multiplex PCR assay. TCRdb re-hosts the immuneACCESS table, in-frame sequences only. Its copies lack some clones; in the studies checked, an unresolved V gene accounts for under half of them, and the cause for the rest is not known. For this sample the table gives tens of thousands of clones, of which 96% were detected only once. The top ten clones comprise 2% to 2.5% of the sample. The specimen comprised CD8+ T cells from peripheral blood mononuclear cells, sampled after pregnancy. The receptors shown here come from a female donor with multiple sclerosis, enrolled in a pregnancy study.

This sequence joins TRBV4-3 and TRBJ2-1, with TRBD2 matching 8 bases. Germline trimming cut 4 bases from V and 1 base from J; bases unmatched to any gene: 3. Looked up from germline, CDR1 is LGHNA and CDR2 is YSLEER. The CDR3 is 15 amino acids. The CDR3 DNA follows: TGCGCCAGCAGCCTTAGCGGGACGTCCTACAATGAGCAGTTCTTC. Translating gives CASSLSGTSYNEQFF.

V usage is TRBV7-8 and J usage is TRBJ2-7; no clear D. From germline, CDR1 is SGHVS and CDR2 FQNEAQ. V was trimmed by 1 base and J by 0 bases, leaving 7 bases between them. The CDR3 has 14 amino acids. CDR3 bases: TGTGCCAGCAGCTTAGTTCCCAACTCCTACGAGCAGTACTTC. Amino acid sequence: CASSLVPNSYEQYF.

V is TRBV6-1 and J is TRBJ2-5; 10 bases line up with TRBD2. Germline CDR1 MNHNS, CDR2 SASEGT. The CDR3 runs to 16 residues. Losses at the gene ends were 1 base for V and 4 bases for J; bases not matched to a gene: 6. DNA for the CDR3: TGTGCCAGCAGTGAAGTGGCTAGCGGGAGACGAGAGACCCAGTACTTC. This codes for CASSEVASGRRETQYF.

The chain recombines TRBV4-1 with TRBJ2-3, with 8 bases fitting TRBD2. Looked up from germline, CDR1 is MGHRA and CDR2 is YSYEKL. The CDR3 spans 16 residues. V gave up 4 bases and J gave up 0 bases; unmatched junction bases: 6. CDR3 amino acids: CASSPRGGTSTDTQYF. The DNA of the CDR3 is TGCGCCAGCAGCCCCCGGGGGGGGACTAGCACAGATACGCAGTATTTT.

The rearrangement joins TRBV4-1 to TRBJ2-7, with 9 nucleotides matching TRBD2. The CDR3 sequence is 14 residues long. From germline, CDR1 is MGHRA and CDR2 YSYEKL. J gave up 1 base and V 3 bases, and 1 base lay outside the gene matches. DNA of the CDR3: TGCGCCAGCAGCCAGACTAGCGGTTCCTACGAGCAGTACTTC. Its translation: CASSQTSGSYEQYF.

This chain connects TRBV18 to TRBJ1-3; the D is unclear. The CDR3 loop spans 18 amino acids. The V and J ends lost 3 bases and 0 bases respectively, with 18 bases between them. Germline assignment: CDR1 KGHSH and CDR2 LQKENI. CDR3 in amino acids: CASSPSSRESLSGNTIYF. The DNA for the CDR3 is TGTGCCAGCTCACCCAGTTCTCGGGAGTCCCTCTCTGGAAACACCATATATTTT.

The V and J genes are TRBV5-6 and TRBJ2-1; D remains unclear. This CDR3 is 15 amino acids long. Germline V gives CDR1 SGHDT, CDR2 YYEEEE. With 0 bases removed from V and 4 bases from J, the gap between germline ends came to 11 bases. The CDR3 DNA is TGTGCCAGCAGCTTGGTCCCTCCCGGGTACAATGAGCAGTTCTTC. Its protein is CASSLVPPGYNEQFF.

This chain connects TRBV4-1 to TRBJ1-2; 8 bases map to TRBD1. Germline V gene sequence: CDR1 MGHRA, CDR2 YSYEKL. The trim removed 0 bases at V and 14 bases at J, leaving 5 bases unmatched. The CDR3 loop spans 12 amino acids. The CDR3 region is CASSQDDRGGTF. As DNA, the CDR3 is TGCGCCAGCAGCCAAGATGACAGGGGAGGAACCTTC.